This entry describes one T cell receptor (beta chain). Antigen: not known. These data come from a study of T cells in Graves' hyperthyroidism and ophthalmopathy. Findings of the study overall: The model's output predicted ophthalmopathy at a median of about 5.9 months prior to onset.

From RNA transcripts, TCR beta CDR3 regions were amplified. First-round RT-PCR targeting the TCR CDR3 was performed with the HTBI primer set. TCRdb reanalysed the multiplex PCR reads using MiXCR and keeps one entry per CDR3 protein. Found here are 550,000 to 850,000 distinct CDR3 sequences, around 20% of them singletons; the top ten hold 16%. Diagnoses were established using clinical symptoms, serum thyroxine and TRAb, thyroid ultrasound and orbital computed tomography. First hyperthyroidism diagnosis is when the blood sample was obtained, before any ophthalmopathy symptoms. CDR3 size: 16 residues. The germline CDR1 and CDR2 sequences are SGHRS and YFSETQ. Trimming stripped 0 bases from V and 7 bases from J, with 14 bases between.

The source material was blood. The source of this sequence is a woman aged 50 to 60 with Graves' hyperthyroidism that later progressed to Graves' ophthalmopathy. This sequence joins TRBV5-1 and TRBJ1-6; maybe TRBD1 (5 bases). The CDR3 DNA reads TGCGCCAGCAGCTTGGAGCCAGGGACCGTAAATTCACCCCTCCACTTT. Its protein is CASSLEPGTVNSPLHF.